The sequence of this T cell receptor (beta chain) was determined in a study of blood T cell repertoires in COVID-19 (dated by TCRdb to the early 2020s). Context from the whole study: Samples from collaborators originated in the United States, Italy and Spain and spanned both the acute and convalescent phases of COVID-19. The repertoires were released in a freely available public database meant as a resource for research on the immune response to SARS-CoV-2. The samples were drawn from the first 160 participants of the ongoing ImmuneRACE study and from 950 to 1,500 subjects provided by 6 global collaborators. The prospective study material was composed of cDNA or gDNA derived from T cells, B-cell-depleted T cells, or PBMCs. Subjects who had been exposed to COVID-19, were actively infected with it, or had recovered from it provided the deeply sampled blood TCRbeta repertoires that made up the dataset. Sample metadata almost always included a de-identified subject ID, COVID-19 status, age in years and sex. HLA class I and class II types, where available, came from metadata supplied by the sample provider rather than from assay-based typing.

The paper's findings and limits, for the study overall: The amount of clinical and demographic metadata varied by source and participant and was provided uncurated.

V is cut back by 11 bases and J by 2 bases, with 6 bases in the junction unmatched. The CDR3, from cysteine to phenylalanine, totals 12 residues. CDR3 DNA is the only sequence kept; it has 36 bases, read in frame from the first base. Per the germline V gene, ENHRY is the CDR1 and SYGVKD is the CDR2. TCRbeta CDR3 regions were amplified from genomic DNA by means of the immunoSEQ Assay, a bias-controlled multiplex PCR. On the authors' methods: Within the assay, amplification of reference gene primers was used to estimate how many nucleated cells each sample contained. To quantify the absolute abundance of each unique TCRbeta CDR3 rearrangement, sequence reads were collapsed and filtered. For each sample, productive Simpson clonality was calculated as the square root of Simpson's diversity index over productive rearrangements. Not all clones reach the TCRdb copy of this immuneACCESS table, which keeps in-frame sequences only. Checked studies attribute under half of the gap to unresolved V genes and leave the rest unexplained. V and J calls and clone size are as listed in that table; D and trimming were resolved from the DNA. This sample is represented by about 230,000 clones; approximately 90% of them were singletons. Jointly, the top ten make up 9.5% to 14% of the sample.

This clone appeared a single time. Its antigen is not yet known. No much larger clone exists at a distance of one base, and base qualities are not known. Participants in the prospective study were enrolled through a virtual design, were aged roughly 18 to 95 years, and lived in approximately 24 United States geographic areas. Cohort assignment in the prospective study relied on participant-reported clinical history from a screening survey and a study questionnaire. Recovered participants in ImmuneRACE Cohort 3 were defined by two consecutive negative NP/OP PCR tests, clearance by a healthcare professional, or resolution of symptoms. Each participant in the prospective study had whole blood, serum and a nasopharyngeal or oropharyngeal swab collected by mobile phlebotomists. Prospective study participants could optionally give additional blood draws and questionnaires over an approximately two-month period. Before DNA extraction, prospective study blood samples were shipped either frozen or at room temperature.

Sequences were obtained from PBMCs or T cells enriched from blood (not recorded which). The receptor's source is a young man who had recovered from COVID-19. The V and J genes are TRBV10-3 and TRBJ2-7, and 7 junction bases match TRBD2. The base sequence is TGTGCCGTCTATGGGGGGGCCTACGAGCAGTACTTC. It encodes CAVYGGAYEQYF.